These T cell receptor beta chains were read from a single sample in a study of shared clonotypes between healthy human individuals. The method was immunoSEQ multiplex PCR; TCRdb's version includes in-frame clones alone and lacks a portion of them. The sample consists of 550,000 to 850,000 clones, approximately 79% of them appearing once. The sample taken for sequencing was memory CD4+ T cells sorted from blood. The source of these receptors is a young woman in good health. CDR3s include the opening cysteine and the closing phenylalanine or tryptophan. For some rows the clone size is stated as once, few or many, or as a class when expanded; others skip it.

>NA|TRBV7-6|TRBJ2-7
CASSGELASYEQYF
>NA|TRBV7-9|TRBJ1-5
CASSLATGPGGPQHF
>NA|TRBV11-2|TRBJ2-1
CASSYLQSSYNEQFF
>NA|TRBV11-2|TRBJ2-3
CASSLGGVGIDTQYF
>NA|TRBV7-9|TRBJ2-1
CASSLGEGSRGYEQFF
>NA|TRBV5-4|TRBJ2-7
CASSPVIAGADEQYF
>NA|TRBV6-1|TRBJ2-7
CASSEWDRVYEQYF
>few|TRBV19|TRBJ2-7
CASTTSSAVHEQYF
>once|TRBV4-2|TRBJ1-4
CASSQELGTAPKLFF
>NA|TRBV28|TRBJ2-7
CASSSPGPSGSYEQYF
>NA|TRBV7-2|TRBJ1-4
CASSLHLSELFF
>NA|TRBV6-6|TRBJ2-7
CASSYSGTAHEQYF
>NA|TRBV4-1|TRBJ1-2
CASSQDEANYGYTF
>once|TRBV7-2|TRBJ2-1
CASSLGGGGNEQFF
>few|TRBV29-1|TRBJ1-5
CSVSERANQPQHF
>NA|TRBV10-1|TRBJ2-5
CASSEKGQKETQYF
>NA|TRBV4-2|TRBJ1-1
CASRKLVNTEAFF
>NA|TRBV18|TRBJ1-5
CASSGSGENQPQHF
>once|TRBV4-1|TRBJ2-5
CASSRQATTVETQYF
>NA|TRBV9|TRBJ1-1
CASSPQRTGETEAFF
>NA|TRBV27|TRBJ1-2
CASSLLGTGRQTNYGYTF
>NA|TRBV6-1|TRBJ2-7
CASSLKLADRYEQYF
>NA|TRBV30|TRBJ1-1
CAWRRGGPPENTEAFF
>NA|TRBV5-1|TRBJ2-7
CASTPGTETFQQYF
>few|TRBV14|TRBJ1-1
CASSLYRNTEAFF
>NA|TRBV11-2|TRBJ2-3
CASSLGVTQYF
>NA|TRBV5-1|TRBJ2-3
CASSLRLAAGTDTQYF
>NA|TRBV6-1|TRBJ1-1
CASSVTGENTEAFF
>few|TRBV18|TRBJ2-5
CASSVAGGAQETQYF